The present T cell receptor beta chain was sequenced within a study of CD8+ T cells in alopecia areata. Germline V gene sequence: CDR1 MNHEY, CDR2 SVGAGI. The CDR3 totals 13 residues. Losses at the gene ends were 10 bases for V and 4 bases for J; bases not matched to a gene: 10. Treatment specified: oral pan-JAK inhibitor, 5-10 mg twice daily. RNA extraction and reverse transcription yielded cDNA as sequencing template. Generated by immunoSEQ multiplex PCR, the TCRdb table keeps only in-frame clones and is missing some. The profile shows over 150,000 clones, nearly 60% of them singletons. The chain combines TRBV6-5 with TRBJ2-7; 7 bases are a match to TRBD2. The input for sequencing was CD4+ T cells sorted from blood, taken at week 24, from a patient treated with tofacitinib. This TCR was sampled from a human donor with alopecia areata. The CDR3 sequence: CATRGGVVYEQYF. CDR3 sequence (DNA): TGTGCCACCCGTGGGGGGGTAGTGTACGAGCAGTACTTC.